The entry below describes one T cell receptor (beta chain). No antigen is known for it. This may come from a read error, since a much larger clone is one base off. Researchers amplified the TCR beta CDR3 regions from RNA transcripts. The TCR CDR3 was amplified in a first-round RT-PCR using the HTBI primer set. TCRdb ran MiXCR on the multiplex PCR reads and lists one entry per CDR3 protein. Counted here are about 420,000 distinct CDR3 sequences, about a sixth occurring once; the ten biggest clones make up roughly an eighth. Germline lookup yields CDR1 SQVTM and CDR2 ANQGSEA. This CDR3 has 15 residues. V was trimmed by 6 bases and J by 0 bases, leaving 15 bases between them. The source of the sample is a study of T cells in Graves' hyperthyroidism and ophthalmopathy. Patients showing uncontrolled infection, other autoimmune disease, pregnancy or lactation were ineligible. PBMCs came from around 9.7 ml fresh peripheral blood.

Study outcomes and limitations: Clonotypes that were expanded in thyroid above 0.001 mostly appeared in blood too. Median prediction lead before ophthalmopathy onset was 6.5 months with the model.

What was sequenced was blood. J is TRBJ2-1 and V is TRBV29-1; possible D gene TRBD2, 6 bases. This TCR derives from a woman younger than 35 with Graves' hyperthyroidism. The CDR3 nucleotides are TGCAGCGTGGATCGACGGGAGAGCTCCTACAATGAGCAGTTCTTC. It yields the protein CSVDRRESSYNEQFF.